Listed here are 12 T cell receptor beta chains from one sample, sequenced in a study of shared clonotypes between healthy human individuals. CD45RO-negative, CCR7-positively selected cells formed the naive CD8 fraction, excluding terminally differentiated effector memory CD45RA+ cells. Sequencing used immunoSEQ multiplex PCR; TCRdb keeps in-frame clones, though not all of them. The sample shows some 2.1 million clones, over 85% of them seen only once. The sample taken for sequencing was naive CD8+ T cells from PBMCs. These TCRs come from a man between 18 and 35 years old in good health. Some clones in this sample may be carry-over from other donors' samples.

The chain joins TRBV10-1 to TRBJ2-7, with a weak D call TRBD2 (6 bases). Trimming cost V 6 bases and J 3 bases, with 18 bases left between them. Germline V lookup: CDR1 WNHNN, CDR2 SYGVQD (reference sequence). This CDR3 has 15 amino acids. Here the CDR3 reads CASSVDFGGRYEQYF. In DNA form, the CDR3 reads TGCGCCAGCAGCGTTGACTTCGGGGGACGCTACGAGCAGTACTTC.

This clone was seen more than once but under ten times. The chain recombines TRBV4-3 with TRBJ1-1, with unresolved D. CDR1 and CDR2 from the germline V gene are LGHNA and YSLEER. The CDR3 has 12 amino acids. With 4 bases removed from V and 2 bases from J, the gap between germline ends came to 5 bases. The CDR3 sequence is CASSLFNTEAFF. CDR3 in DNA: TGCGCCAGCAGCCTCTTCAACACTGAAGCTTTCTTT.

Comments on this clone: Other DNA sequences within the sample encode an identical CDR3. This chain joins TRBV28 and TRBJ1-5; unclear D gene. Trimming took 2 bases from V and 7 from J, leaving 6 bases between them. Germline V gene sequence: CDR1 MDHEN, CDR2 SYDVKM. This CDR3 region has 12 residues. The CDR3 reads CASSLPGQPQHF. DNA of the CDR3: TGTGCCAGCAGTTTACCGGGCCAGCCCCAGCATTTT.

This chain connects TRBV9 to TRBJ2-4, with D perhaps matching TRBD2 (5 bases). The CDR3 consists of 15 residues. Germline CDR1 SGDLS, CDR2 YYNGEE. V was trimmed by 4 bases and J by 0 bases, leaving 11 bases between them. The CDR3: CASSPSGLAKNIQYF. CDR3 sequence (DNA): TGTGCCAGCAGCCCGAGTGGACTAGCCAAAAACATTCAGTACTTC.

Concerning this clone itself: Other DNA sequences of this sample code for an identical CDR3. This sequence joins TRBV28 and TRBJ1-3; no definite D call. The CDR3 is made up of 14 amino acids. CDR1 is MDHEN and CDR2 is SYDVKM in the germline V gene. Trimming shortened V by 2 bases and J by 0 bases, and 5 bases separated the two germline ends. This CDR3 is CASSLSISGNTIYF. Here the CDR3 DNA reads TGTGCCAGCAGTTTAAGTATCTCTGGAAACACCATATATTTT. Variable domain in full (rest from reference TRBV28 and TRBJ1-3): DVKVTQSSRYLVKRTGEKVFLECVQDMDHENMFWYRQDPGLGLRLIYFSYDVKMKEKGDIPEGYSVSREKKERFSLILESASTNQTSMYLCASSLSISGNTIYFGEGSWLTVV.

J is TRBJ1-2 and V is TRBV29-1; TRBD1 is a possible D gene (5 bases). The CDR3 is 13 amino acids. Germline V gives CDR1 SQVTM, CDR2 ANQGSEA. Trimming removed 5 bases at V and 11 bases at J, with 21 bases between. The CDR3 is CSVTLWGSHEYTF. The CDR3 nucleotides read TGCAGCGTTACCTTGTGGGGGAGCCACGAGTACACCTTC.

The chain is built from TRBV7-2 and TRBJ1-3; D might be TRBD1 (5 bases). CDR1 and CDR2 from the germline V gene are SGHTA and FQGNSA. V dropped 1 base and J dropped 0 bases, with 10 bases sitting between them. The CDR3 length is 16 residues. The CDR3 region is CASSLGRVASGNTIYF. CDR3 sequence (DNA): TGTGCCAGCAGCTTAGGCAGGGTAGCCTCTGGAAACACCATATATTTT.

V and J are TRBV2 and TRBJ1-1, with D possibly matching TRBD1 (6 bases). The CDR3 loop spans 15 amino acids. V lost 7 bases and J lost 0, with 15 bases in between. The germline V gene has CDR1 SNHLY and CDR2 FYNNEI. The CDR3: CASKRTAFMNTEAFF. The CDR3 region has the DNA TGTGCCAGCAAGAGGACAGCCTTTATGAACACTGAAGCTTTCTTT.

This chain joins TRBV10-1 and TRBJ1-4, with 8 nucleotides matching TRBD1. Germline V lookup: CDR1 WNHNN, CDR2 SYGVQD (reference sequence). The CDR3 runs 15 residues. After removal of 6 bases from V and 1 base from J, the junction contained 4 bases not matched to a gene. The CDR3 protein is CASSQGQGTNEKLFF. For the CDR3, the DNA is TGCGCCAGCAGCCAAGGACAGGGAACTAATGAAAAACTGTTTTTT.

The CDR3 bases are TGTGCCAGCAGCCGAGGTTCGACGGGAACCGAAGCTTTCTTT. It specifies CASSRGSTGTEAFF. The chain is built from TRBV11-2 and TRBJ1-1; unclear D gene. The CDR3 has 14 amino acids. V was cut by 5 bases and J by 8 bases, with 18 bases left in between. Germline V gene sequence: CDR1 SGHAT, CDR2 FQNNGV.

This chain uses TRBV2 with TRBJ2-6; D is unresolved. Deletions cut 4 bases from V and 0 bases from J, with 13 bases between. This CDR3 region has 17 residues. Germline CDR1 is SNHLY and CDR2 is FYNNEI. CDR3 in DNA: TGTGCCAGCAGTGGAGTTACCTGGTTCTCTGGGGCCAACGTCCTGACTTTC. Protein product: CASSGVTWFSGANVLTF.

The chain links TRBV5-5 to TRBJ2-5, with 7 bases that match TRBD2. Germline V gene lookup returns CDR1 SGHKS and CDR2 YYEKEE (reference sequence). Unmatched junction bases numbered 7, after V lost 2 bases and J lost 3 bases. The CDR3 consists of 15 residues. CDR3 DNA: TGTGCCAGCAGCTTATCCGGGACTACAAAAGAGACCCAGTACTTC. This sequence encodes CASSLSGTTKETQYF.